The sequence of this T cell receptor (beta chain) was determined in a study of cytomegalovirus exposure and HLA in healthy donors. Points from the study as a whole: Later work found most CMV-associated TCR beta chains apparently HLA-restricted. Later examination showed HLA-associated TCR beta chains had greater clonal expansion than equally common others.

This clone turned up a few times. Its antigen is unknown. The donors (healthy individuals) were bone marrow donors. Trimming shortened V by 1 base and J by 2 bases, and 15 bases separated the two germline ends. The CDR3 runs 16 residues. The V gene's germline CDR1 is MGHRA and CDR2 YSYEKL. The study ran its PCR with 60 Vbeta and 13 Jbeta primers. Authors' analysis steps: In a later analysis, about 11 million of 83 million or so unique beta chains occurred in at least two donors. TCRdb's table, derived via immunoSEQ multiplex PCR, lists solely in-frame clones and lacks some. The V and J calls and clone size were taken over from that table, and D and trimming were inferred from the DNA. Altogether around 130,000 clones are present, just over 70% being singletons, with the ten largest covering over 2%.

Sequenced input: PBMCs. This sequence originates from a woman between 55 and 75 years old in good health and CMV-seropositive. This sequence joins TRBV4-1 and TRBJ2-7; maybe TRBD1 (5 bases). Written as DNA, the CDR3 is TGCGCCAGCAGCCAAGGCCCCGACAGCTTGACCTACGAGCAGTACTTC. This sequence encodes CASSQGPDSLTYEQYF.